These 16 T cell receptor beta chains came from one sample sequenced in a study of cytomegalovirus exposure and HLA in healthy donors. Amplification used 60 Vbeta primers and 13 Jbeta primers. Assay used: immunoSEQ multiplex PCR; TCRdb lists only in-frame clones, some missing. The sample includes under 250,000 clones, about 77% of them seen just once. The sequenced sample was PBMCs. All receptors derive from a woman aged 30 to 39 in good health and CMV-seronegative.

The chain combines TRBV27 with TRBJ2-5; weak D call: TRBD2 (5 bases). Germline V gene sequence: CDR1 MNHEY, CDR2 SMNVEV (reference sequence). Trimming stripped 6 bases from V and 5 bases from J, with 13 bases between. This CDR3 is built from 13 residues. This CDR3 is CASSDRGRETQYF. As DNA, the CDR3 is TGTGCCAGCAGCGACCGCGGGCGGGAGACCCAGTACTTC.

The J gene is TRBJ2-1, the V gene TRBV4-2; 11 nucleotides line up with TRBD2. This CDR3 region has 16 residues. CDR1 and CDR2 from the germline V gene are LGHNA and YNFKEQ. Losses at the gene ends were 3 bases for V and 4 bases for J; bases not matched to a gene: 5. CDR3 bases: TGTGCCAGCAGCCAGGACGGGACTAGCGGATACAATGAGCAGTTCTTC. Amino acids: CASSQDGTSGYNEQFF.

CDR3 DNA: TGTGCCAGCAGTCCGAGCCTTAGACTAGCGGGCCAACTGGCGGAGACCCAGTACTTC. It encodes CASSPSLRLAGQLAETQYF. This chain connects TRBV27 to TRBJ2-5; 10 bases fit TRBD2. The CDR3 has 19 residues. The germline gives CDR1 MNHEY, CDR2 SMNVEV (reference sequence). Trimming took 5 bases from V and 5 from J; bases not matched to a gene: 20.

Only a few counts were recorded for this clone. The chain links TRBV7-2 to TRBJ1-3; D remains unclear. CDR3 length: 15 residues. V lost 5 bases and J lost 0, with 11 bases in between. From germline, CDR1 is SGHTA and CDR2 FQGNSA. CDR3 nucleotide sequence: TGTGCCAGCAGCCGAGACTTGGCCTCTGGAAACACCATATATTTT. It specifies CASSRDLASGNTIYF. Full variable domain (remainder filled in from reference TRBV7-2 and TRBJ1-3): GAGVSQSPSNKVTEKGKDVELRCDPISGHTALYWYRQSLGQGLEFLIYFQGNSAPDKSGLPSDRFSAERTGGSVSTLTIQRTQQEDSAVYLCASSRDLASGNTIYFGEGSWLTVV.

The rearrangement links TRBV20-1 to TRBJ2-1; D is undetermined. The CDR3 runs to 11 residues. Trimming shortened V by 5 bases and J by 5 bases, and 7 bases separated the two germline ends. Germline values: CDR1 DFQATT, CDR2 SNEGSKA (reference sequence). In DNA form, the CDR3 reads TGCAGTGCTTACAGAAACAATGAGCAGTTCTTC. It codes for CSAYRNNEQFF.

On this clone: Distinct nucleotide sequences in the sample also encode this CDR3. The chain employs TRBV27 and TRBJ1-4, with TRBD1 matching over 7 bases. Germline V gene lookup returns CDR1 MNHEY and CDR2 SMNVEV (reference sequence). The CDR3 covers 13 residues. Unmatched junction bases numbered 2, after V lost 3 bases and J lost 7 bases. CDR3 sequence reads: CASSFNRGEKLFF. The CDR3 DNA reads TGTGCCAGCAGTTTCAACAGGGGTGAAAAACTGTTTTTT.

The rearrangement uses TRBV27 and TRBJ1-5; weak D call: TRBD1 (6 bases). CDR3 length: 12 residues. Germline V CDR1 and CDR2: MNHEY, SMNVEV (reference sequence). The V gene lost 6 bases and the J gene lost 4 bases, with 7 bases spanning the gap. CDR3 nucleotides: TGTGCCAGCAGGGGGGCGAATCAGCCCCAGCATTTT. Protein: CASRGANQPQHF.

This chain connects TRBV7-2 to TRBJ2-1, with D unresolved. This CDR3 has 13 amino acids. Trimming shortened V by 3 bases and J by 9 bases, and 12 bases separated the two germline ends. The V gene's germline CDR1 is SGHTA and CDR2 FQGNSA. The CDR3 is CASSFVSPGEQFF. CDR3 nucleotides: TGTGCCAGCAGCTTTGTAAGCCCGGGTGAGCAGTTCTTC.

The V gene is TRBV6-6, the J gene TRBJ1-5; TRBD1 matches at 7 bases. This CDR3 spans 14 amino acids. CDR1 and CDR2 (germline): MNHNY, SVGAGI (reference sequence). After removal of 6 bases from V and 3 bases from J, the junction contained 5 bases not matched to a gene. The CDR3 nucleotides read TGTGCCAGCAGCTGGACAGGTTCCAATCAGCCCCAGCATTTT. It encodes CASSWTGSNQPQHF.

This chain joins TRBV19 and TRBJ1-2, with a tentative D call TRBD1 (5 bases). The CDR3 has 12 residues. Germline V gene sequence: CDR1 LNHDA, CDR2 SQIVND (reference sequence). Trimming took off 8 bases at V and 6 bases at J, with 13 bases between the two ends. The CDR3 here is CASLSGLDGYTF. In DNA form, the CDR3 reads TGTGCCAGTCTCTCAGGGCTTGATGGCTACACCTTC.

V and J are TRBV6-1 and TRBJ1-5; a weak D match, TRBD1 (5 bases). The CDR3 runs 17 residues. CDR1 is MNHNS and CDR2 is SASEGT in the germline V gene. V was cut by 4 bases and J by 1 base, with 17 bases left in between. For the CDR3, the DNA is TGTGCCAGCAGTGGAACAGGAGGGGCTAGGAGCAATCAGCCCCAGCATTTT. Translating gives CASSGTGGARSNQPQHF.

The rearrangement joins TRBV2 to TRBJ2-1, with 14 bases matching TRBD2. V trimming: 7 bases; J trimming: 4 bases; junction bases outside the gene matches: 6. This CDR3 spans 16 amino acids. Germline assignment: CDR1 SNHLY and CDR2 FYNNEI. As DNA, the CDR3 is TGTGCCAGCAAGGGACTAGCGGGGGACCCGTACAATGAGCAGTTCTTC. Translated, it gives CASKGLAGDPYNEQFF.

This clone has a handful of counts. The gene calls are TRBV2 and TRBJ1-1; D not certain. Germline CDR1 and CDR2: SNHLY and FYNNEI. V was clipped by 5 bases and J by 5 bases, with 12 bases between them. The CDR3 runs 13 residues. CDR3 sequence reads: CASSSASGTEAFF. The CDR3 DNA reads as TGTGCCAGCAGTTCCGCGTCGGGGACTGAAGCTTTCTTT.

The chain combines TRBV5-1 with TRBJ2-7, with 8 positions matching TRBD1. Losses at the gene ends were 0 bases for V and 3 bases for J; bases not matched to a gene: 5. CDR3 length: 15 residues. The germline CDR1 and CDR2 sequences are SGHRS and YFSETQ. DNA for the CDR3: TGCGCCAGCAGCTTGGAGGCAGGGGGCTACTACGAGCAGTACTTC. It yields the protein CASSLEAGGYYEQYF.

Here the CDR3 reads CASSLLGLAELSTDTQYF. The CDR3 DNA reads TGTGCCAGCAGTTTATTGGGACTAGCGGAGCTCAGCACAGATACGCAGTATTTT. The rearrangement links TRBV27 to TRBJ2-3, with 11 bases that match TRBD2. Trimming took 1 base from V and 0 from J; bases not matched to a gene: 6. Germline CDR1 MNHEY, CDR2 SMNVEV (reference sequence). The CDR3 runs 18 residues.

CDR3 region: CASSVSIDRGQETQYF. CDR3 DNA: TGTGCCAGCAGCGTATCAATCGACAGGGGGCAAGAGACCCAGTACTTC. The chain combines TRBV9 with TRBJ2-5, with TRBD1 identical over 9 bases. The CDR3 is 16 residues long. Trimming at V came to 1 base and at J to 2 bases, leaving 6 bases not matched to a gene. Per germline, CDR1 SGDLS and CDR2 YYNGEE.